The 12 T cell receptor beta chains in this list originate from one sample, sequenced in a study of Ad26.COV2.S vaccination and SARS-CoV-2 variants. The assay was immunoSEQ multiplex PCR, and TCRdb's table has in-frame clones only and misses some. The sample lists 500,000 or so clones; approximately 89% were seen once. Documented treatment: approximately 18 received Ad26.COV2.S at low or high dose, single or two shots; 5 received placebo; per-sample allocation not given. Material that was analyzed had been drawn on day 63 after the first vaccine or placebo injection. The sequenced sample was peripheral blood, obtained in a trial of Ad26.COV2.S vaccine versus placebo. These receptors originate from a person between 18 and 59 years old who received the Ad26.COV2.S COVID-19 vaccine or a placebo.

The chain joins TRBV19 to TRBJ2-1, with D perhaps matching TRBD1 or TRBD2 (6 bases each). Germline-derived CDR1 and CDR2 are LNHDA and SQIVND (reference sequence). V lost 7 bases and J lost 9, with 19 bases in between. The CDR3 has 14 amino acids. The CDR3 DNA reads as TGTGCCAGTACCAGGGGAGGCCGAGGCAGTGAGCAGTTCTTC. Translated: CASTRGGRGSEQFF.

The chain couples TRBV14 to TRBJ1-5, with D possibly matching TRBD1 (5 bases). The CDR3 spans 13 residues. V lost 5 bases and J lost 1, with 6 bases in between. CDR1 SGHDN and CDR2 FVKESK come from the germline V gene. This chain's CDR3 is CASSWDSNQPQHF. CDR3 coding DNA: TGTGCCAGCAGCTGGGACAGCAATCAGCCCCAGCATTTT. Full variable domain (rest looked up from reference TRBV14 and TRBJ1-5): EAGVTQFPSHSVIEKGQTVTLRCDPISGHDNLYWYRRVMGKEIKFLLHFVKESKQDESGMPNNRFLAERTGGTYSTLKVQPAELEDSGVYFCASSWDSNQPQHFGDGTRLSIL.

The CDR3 DNA is TGTGCCAGCAGCGTTAGCGGTGCAACAGATACGCAGTATTTT. This gives the protein CASSVSGATDTQYF. The V gene is TRBV9, the J gene TRBJ2-3; a weak D match, TRBD2 (6 bases). Between the trimmed V and J ends, which lost 2 bases and 3 bases, there was a span of 10 bases. This CDR3 has 14 residues. Germline V lookup: CDR1 SGDLS, CDR2 YYNGEE.

Here the CDR3 DNA reads TGTGCCAGCACCCCTAACCCAAACGATGAAGCTTTCTTT. It codes for CASTPNPNDEAFF. The chain combines TRBV7-9 with TRBJ1-1; D unresolved. The CDR3 spans 13 residues. The germline V gene has CDR1 SEHNR and CDR2 FQNEAQ (reference sequence). Trimming pared 7 bases from V and 7 bases from J, leaving 16 bases between.

The chain recombines TRBV7-2 with TRBJ2-3; unclear D gene. Germline lookup yields CDR1 SGHTA and CDR2 FQGNSA. The CDR3 length is 15 residues. The V end lost 2 bases, the J end lost 0 bases, and 9 bases lay between the germline ends. The CDR3 spells CASSLSPISTDTQYF. DNA for the CDR3: TGTGCCAGCAGCTTATCTCCTATTAGCACAGATACGCAGTATTTT.

The chain joins TRBV5-6 to TRBJ2-2, with TRBD1 as a possible D gene (6 bases). The germline V and J ends were trimmed by 1 base and 5 bases, with 21 bases remaining between them. CDR1 SGHDT and CDR2 YYEEEE come from the germline V gene. This CDR3 is 18 amino acids long. CDR3 sequence reads: CASSLKGRGPSPTGELFF. The CDR3 nucleotides read TGTGCCAGCAGCTTGAAGGGCAGGGGACCTTCTCCTACCGGGGAGCTGTTTTTT.

The rearrangement uses TRBV19 and TRBJ2-7; TRBD1 agrees at 7 bases. The CDR3 is made up of 13 amino acids. The trim removed 5 bases at V and 2 bases at J, leaving 3 bases unmatched. Germline V lookup: CDR1 LNHDA, CDR2 SQIVND (reference sequence). In nucleotides, the CDR3 is TGTGCCAGTAGTTGGGACAGAACCTACGAGCAGTACTTC. Translation gives CASSWDRTYEQYF.

The chain couples TRBV2 to TRBJ1-4; 7 nucleotides match TRBD1. The length of the CDR3 is 15 residues. Germline V gives CDR1 SNHLY, CDR2 FYNNEI. V gave up 4 bases and J gave up 4 bases; unmatched junction bases: 6. The CDR3 nucleotides are TGTGCCAGCAGTGCTCAGGGGGTCCTTAATGAAAAACTGTTTTTT. Translation gives CASSAQGVLNEKLFF.

The chain combines TRBV10-3 with TRBJ1-6; D is uncertain. CDR3 length: 13 residues. Trimming removed 8 bases from V and 7 bases from J, with 12 bases in between. The germline gives CDR1 ENHRY, CDR2 SYGVKD. CDR3: CAIAPGTNSPLHF. The CDR3 nucleotides are TGTGCCATCGCACCAGGTACCAATTCACCCCTCCACTTT.

This chain joins TRBV6-5 and TRBJ1-1; D gene uncertain. V was clipped by 5 bases and J by 3 bases, with 13 bases between them. This CDR3 has 14 amino acids. Looked up from germline, CDR1 is MNHEY and CDR2 is SVGAGI. This chain's CDR3 is CASSPVGLDTEAFF. The CDR3 region has the DNA TGTGCCAGCAGTCCCGTCGGTTTGGACACTGAAGCTTTCTTT.

The chain recombines TRBV13 with TRBJ2-3, with a tentative D call TRBD1 (6 bases). Germline CDR1 reads PRHDT; CDR2 reads FYEKMQ (reference sequence). CDR3 length: 13 amino acids. Trimming removed 7 bases from V and 3 bases from J, with 11 bases in between. This CDR3 is CASTGQPTDTQYF. For the CDR3, the DNA is TGTGCCAGCACCGGACAGCCTACAGATACGCAGTATTTT.

V and J are TRBV5-4 and TRBJ2-2; 7 nucleotides agree with TRBD1. The CDR3 contains 16 residues. Per germline, CDR1 SGHNT and CDR2 YYREEE (reference sequence). V shed 5 bases, J shed 1 base, and the junction held 8 bases outside the gene matches. The DNA for the CDR3 is TGTGCCAGCAGTTTCCCGGGACAGATGAACACCGGGGAGCTGTTTTTT. Encoded protein: CASSFPGQMNTGELFF. The full variable domain, completed using reference TRBV5-4 and TRBJ2-2, is ETGVTQSPTHLIKTRGQQVTLRCSSQSGHNTVSWYQQALGQGPQFIFQYYREEENGRGNFPPRFSGLQFPNYSSELNVNALELDDSALYLCASSFPGQMNTGELFFGEGSRLTVL.